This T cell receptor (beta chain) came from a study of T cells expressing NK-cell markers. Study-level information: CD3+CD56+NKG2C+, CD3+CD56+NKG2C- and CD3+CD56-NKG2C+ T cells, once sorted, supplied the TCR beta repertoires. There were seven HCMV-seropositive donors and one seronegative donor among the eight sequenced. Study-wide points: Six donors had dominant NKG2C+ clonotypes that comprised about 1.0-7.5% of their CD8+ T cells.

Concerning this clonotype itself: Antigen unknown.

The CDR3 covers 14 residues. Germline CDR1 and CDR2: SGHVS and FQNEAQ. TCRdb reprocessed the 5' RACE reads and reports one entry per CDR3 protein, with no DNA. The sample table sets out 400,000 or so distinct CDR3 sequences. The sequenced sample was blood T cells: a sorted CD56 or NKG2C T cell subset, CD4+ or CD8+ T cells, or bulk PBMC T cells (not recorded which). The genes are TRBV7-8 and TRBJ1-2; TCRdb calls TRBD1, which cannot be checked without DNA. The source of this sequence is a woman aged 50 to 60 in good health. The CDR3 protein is CASSLGTGAWGYTF.